The 26 T cell receptor beta chains reported below all come from one sample, sequenced in a study of neurological immune-mediated disorders. MiXCR, run by TCRdb on the 5' RACE reads, gives a single entry per CDR3 protein. The sample yields around 94,000 distinct CDR3 sequences, 3.5% seen once. The sequenced material came from PBMCs. Every receptor here comes from a woman between 18 and 29 years old with multiple sclerosis.

This clonotype showed up many times. The rearrangement joins TRBV3-1 to TRBJ2-7; tentatively, D is TRBD1 or TRBD2 (5 bases each). The CDR3 length is 15 residues. Trimming took 0 bases from V and 4 from J, leaving 13 bases between them. Germline V CDR1 and CDR2: LGHDT, YNNKEL (reference sequence). The CDR3 coding sequence is TGTGCCAGCAGCCAAGATCCGGGACCATATTACGAGCAGTACTTC. Its translation: CASSQDPGPYYEQYF.

This clonotype was found many times. The V and J genes are TRBV5-1 and TRBJ1-5; D perhaps matches TRBD1 (6 bases). V was clipped by 4 bases and J by 6 bases, with 17 bases between them. This CDR3 contains 15 residues. Per the germline V gene, CDR1 is SGHRS and CDR2 is YFSETQ. The CDR3 sequence: CASSQTPGAGQPQHF. The CDR3 DNA follows: TGCGCCAGCAGCCAGACCCCAGGGGCGGGTCAGCCCCAGCATTTT.

This clonotype was observed many times. The rearrangement uses TRBV20-1 and TRBJ1-1, with a weak D call TRBD1 (5 bases). This CDR3 region has 15 residues. The V gene's germline CDR1 is DFQATT and CDR2 SNEGSKA (reference sequence). V lost 1 base and J 1 base, leaving 13 bases between the germline ends. The CDR3 reads CSARVIRGGNTEAFF. CDR3 coding DNA: TGCAGTGCTAGAGTAATTCGGGGGGGGAACACTGAAGCTTTCTTT.

This clonotype was seen at least ten times. The J gene is TRBJ1-1, the V gene TRBV20-1; the D is unclear. This CDR3 has 17 amino acids. Germline loops: CDR1 DFQATT, CDR2 SNEGSKA (reference sequence). The V and J ends lost 0 bases and 1 base respectively, with 18 bases between them. DNA of the CDR3: TGCAGTGCTAGAGATCACCTTGAGAGGGTTGAGAACACTGAAGCTTTCTTT. This codes for CSARDHLERVENTEAFF.

This clonotype was counted many times. This chain joins TRBV6-1 and TRBJ1-5; D is uncertain. Germline CDR1 and CDR2: MNHNS and SASEGT. There are 16 residues in the CDR3. Trimming took 3 bases from V and 2 from J, leaving 14 bases between them. CDR3 region: CASSESAAQGNQPQHF. The CDR3 nucleotides are TGTGCCAGCAGTGAGTCGGCGGCCCAAGGCAATCAGCCCCAGCATTTT.

This clonotype appeared many times. The chain joins TRBV28 to TRBJ2-7, with 7 bases matching TRBD1. Germline V gene data show CDR1 as MDHEN and CDR2 as SYDVKM. The CDR3 length is 14 residues. V lost 6 bases to trimming and J lost 3 bases; unmatched junction nucleotides: 8. The CDR3 DNA reads as TGTGCCAGCAGCCCAACGGGACAGTTCTACGAGCAGTACTTC. It yields the protein CASSPTGQFYEQYF.

This clonotype has a count of ten or more. This rearrangement joins TRBV4-1 to TRBJ2-2; D gene unclear. V dropped 2 bases and J dropped 7 bases, with 14 bases sitting between them. Germline CDR1 and CDR2: MGHRA and YSYEKL. The CDR3 contains 15 residues. The CDR3 is CASSQWLPQDGELFF. CDR3 DNA: TGCGCCAGCAGCCAATGGCTCCCGCAAGACGGGGAGCTGTTTTTT.

This clonotype was counted ten times or more. V gene TRBV7-2 combines with J gene TRBJ2-3, with D uncertain. V was shortened by 7 bases and J by 4 bases, with 12 bases between the two germline ends. CDR3 length: 13 residues. The germline V gene has CDR1 SGHTA and CDR2 FQGNSA. The CDR3 DNA reads TGTGCCAGCACCACGCATGTCCCAGATACGCAGTATTTT. Translated: CASTTHVPDTQYF.

This clonotype was seen repeatedly, ten times or more. This chain uses TRBV5-1 with TRBJ1-2, with D possibly matching TRBD1 (6 bases). The CDR3 runs to 17 residues. Germline V gene lookup returns CDR1 SGHRS and CDR2 YFSETQ. V was clipped by 4 bases and J by 4 bases, with 23 bases between them. The CDR3 coding sequence is TGCGCCAGCAGCCCCCTGATGGGGGGGCACGGGGCCTATGGCTACACCTTC. It encodes CASSPLMGGHGAYGYTF.

This clonotype was seen many times. J is TRBJ1-2 and V is TRBV24-1; D unclear. Looked up from germline, CDR1 is KGHDR and CDR2 is SFDVKD. The CDR3 length is 18 residues. V lost 3 bases and J lost 0, with 19 bases in between. CDR3 residues: CATSDPLRGSEANYGYTF. The CDR3 nucleotides read TGTGCCACCAGTGATCCTTTGCGAGGCAGCGAAGCTAACTATGGCTACACCTTC.

This clonotype appeared many times. The genes are TRBV6-5 and TRBJ1-2, with unresolved D. The length of the CDR3 is 11 residues. The V gene's germline CDR1 is MNHEY and CDR2 SVGAGI. The V end lost 6 bases, the J end lost 8 bases, and 10 bases lay between the germline ends. CDR3 residues: CASRNERGYTF. CDR3 nucleotides: TGTGCCAGCAGAAACGAGAGGGGCTACACCTTC.

This clonotype was observed many times. V usage is TRBV10-3 and J usage is TRBJ2-6, with a weak D call TRBD1 (6 bases). Looked up from germline, CDR1 is ENHRY and CDR2 is SYGVKD. The CDR3 contains 15 residues. V shed 1 base and J shed 4 bases, with 8 bases lying between them. The CDR3 region has the DNA TGTGCCATCAGTGAGTGGGGGCGAGGGGCCAACGTCCTGACTTTC. It codes for CAISEWGRGANVLTF.

This clonotype was detected ten times or more. The chain recombines TRBV3-1 with TRBJ2-7; unclear D gene. CDR1 and CDR2 (germline): LGHDT, YNNKEL (reference sequence). CDR3 length: 13 residues. Trimming took 3 bases from V and 2 from J, leaving 8 bases between them. The CDR3 here is CASSQEVTYEQYF. CDR3 DNA: TGTGCCAGCAGCCAGGAAGTCACCTACGAGCAGTACTTC.

This clonotype was detected ten times or more. V is TRBV27 and J is TRBJ1-1; 9 nucleotides agree with TRBD1. CDR1 MNHEY and CDR2 SMNVEV come from the germline V gene (reference sequence). The CDR3 contains 14 residues. The trim removed 8 bases at V and 0 bases at J, leaving 4 bases unmatched. CDR3 in amino acids: CASRWTGVNTEAFF. The CDR3 region has the DNA TGTGCCAGCCGCTGGACAGGGGTGAACACTGAAGCTTTCTTT.

This clonotype was counted many times. The chain carries TRBV20-1 and TRBJ2-5, with no clear D. Germline CDR1 is DFQATT and CDR2 is SNEGSKA (reference sequence). V lost 5 bases and J 3 bases, leaving 7 bases between the germline ends. The CDR3 totals 11 residues. DNA for the CDR3: TGCAGTGCTCTAGGAGAAGAGACCCAGTACTTC. Protein: CSALGEETQYF.

This clonotype appeared many times. This chain links TRBV29-1 with TRBJ1-2; tentatively, D is TRBD1 (6 bases). Trimming took off 1 base at V and 5 bases at J, with 8 bases between the two ends. The germline CDR1 and CDR2 sequences are SQVTM and ANQGSEA. The CDR3 is made up of 12 amino acids. CDR3 sequence reads: CSVEGQGYGYTF. The CDR3 bases are TGCAGCGTTGAAGGGCAGGGGTATGGCTACACCTTC.

This clonotype was counted many times. V usage is TRBV18 and J usage is TRBJ1-2; 12 nucleotides match TRBD1. This CDR3 is 17 amino acids long. Losses at the gene ends were 3 bases for V and 5 bases for J; bases not matched to a gene: 10. Germline-derived CDR1 and CDR2 are KGHSH and LQKENI. For the CDR3, the DNA is TGTGCCAGCTCACCGAGGTTGGGACAGGGGGCGATGTATGGCTACACCTTC. Residues: CASSPRLGQGAMYGYTF.

This clonotype was found many times. The V and J genes are TRBV5-1 and TRBJ2-7, with TRBD1 matching over 8 bases. Germline CDR1 is SGHRS and CDR2 is YFSETQ. V gave up 6 bases and J gave up 3 bases; unmatched junction bases: 11. CDR3 length: 15 residues. CDR3 nucleotide sequence: TGCGCCAGCACCGGGAAAGACAGGGGAGGCTACGAGCAGTACTTC. Its translation: CASTGKDRGGYEQYF.

This clonotype was found many times. The V and J genes are TRBV5-6 and TRBJ2-1; D gene ambiguous. This CDR3 is built from 17 residues. Trimming left V 3 bases short and J 0 bases short, with 16 bases between. The germline gives CDR1 SGHDT, CDR2 YYEEEE. The CDR3 DNA follows: TGTGCCAGCAGCTCCCGACGGACCGAGAGCTCCTACAATGAGCAGTTCTTC. Protein sequence: CASSSRRTESSYNEQFF.

This clonotype was recorded at least ten times. The genes are TRBV5-6 and TRBJ2-7; maybe TRBD2 (6 bases). Looked up from germline, CDR1 is SGHDT and CDR2 is YYEEEE. V dropped 3 bases and J dropped 3 bases, with 22 bases sitting between them. The CDR3 is made up of 17 amino acids. CDR3 nucleotide sequence: TGTGCCAGCAGCTCCCCCGGGGGAACTTGGGGACTCTACGAGCAGTACTTC. Protein product: CASSSPGGTWGLYEQYF.

The sample holds many counts of this clonotype. The chain combines TRBV27 with TRBJ1-1; D unresolved. V was clipped by 9 bases and J by 5 bases, with 13 bases between them. Per the germline V gene, CDR1 is MNHEY and CDR2 is SMNVEV (reference sequence). This CDR3 contains 12 residues. CDR3 bases: TGTGCCAGTACGGATAGGCAAACTGAAGCTTTCTTT. Translating gives CASTDRQTEAFF.

This clonotype was observed many times. This chain uses TRBV6-5 with TRBJ2-6; tentative D call: TRBD2 (6 bases). There are 17 residues in the CDR3. CDR1 is MNHEY, CDR2 SVGAGI, per germline. V shed 9 bases and J shed 0 bases, with 18 bases lying between them. The CDR3 region has the DNA TGTGCCAGTGGAAAGGGACTCCCTAGCTCTGGGGCCAACGTCCTGACTTTC. Translation gives CASGKGLPSSGANVLTF.

This clonotype has ten or more counts. The chain uses TRBV12-3 or TRBV12-4 and TRBJ2-6; tentative D call: TRBD2 (5 bases). This CDR3 contains 17 residues. Trimming pared 4 bases from V and 0 bases from J, leaving 13 bases between. The DNA of the CDR3 is TGTGCCAGCAGTTCGGGGAACCCCCTCTCTGGGGCCAACGTCCTGACTTTC. Its translation is CASSSGNPLSGANVLTF.

Many counts were recorded for this clonotype. V and J are TRBV20-1 and TRBJ2-5; 14 bases map to TRBD2. V dropped 4 bases and J dropped 5; count of bases not matched to a gene: 12. The CDR3 extends over 17 amino acids. Germline V gene lookup returns CDR1 DFQATT and CDR2 SNEGSKA (reference sequence). The CDR3 is CSATIGLAGGEVETQYF. The CDR3 bases are TGCAGTGCTACAATAGGACTAGCGGGAGGAGAGGTGGAGACCCAGTACTTC.

A few counts support this clonotype. J is TRBJ2-2 and V is TRBV7-2; D possibly uses TRBD1 or TRBD2 (5 bases each). The V gene lost 7 bases and the J gene lost 5 bases, with 14 bases spanning the gap. This CDR3 has 14 residues. Per germline, CDR1 SGHTA and CDR2 FQGNSA. The CDR3 protein is CASKVGPKTGELFF. In DNA form, the CDR3 reads TGTGCCAGCAAGGTGGGACCAAAGACCGGGGAGCTGTTTTTT.

The sample holds many counts of this clonotype. V is TRBV29-1 and J is TRBJ1-2; 8 bases agree with TRBD1. V lost 7 bases to trimming and J lost 6 bases; unmatched junction nucleotides: 7. Germline V gene sequence: CDR1 SQVTM, CDR2 ANQGSEA. The CDR3 extends over 12 amino acids. CDR3 in DNA: TGCAGCGCTGGACAGGGAGGGAATGGCTACACCTTC. Amino acids: CSAGQGGNGYTF.